The rows below give T cell receptor beta chains drawn from one sample of a study of cytomegalovirus exposure and HLA in healthy donors. Only in-frame clones appear in the TCRdb table, and some are missing; sequencing was by immunoSEQ multiplex PCR. The table has around 160,000 clones, around 63% seen once. Sequenced input: PBMCs. These receptors were taken from a woman under 30 in good health and CMV-seropositive. Each CDR3 is given without its conserved first and last residue.

V gene	J gene	CDR3 protein
TRBV5-6	TRBJ2-1	ASSALDLAGGFEQF
TRBV6-5	TRBJ1-1	ASSYSPRGGTEAF
TRBV7-9	TRBJ1-4	ASSSGQFNEKLF
TRBV11-2	TRBJ2-2	ASSAMGGIANTGELF
TRBV10-3	TRBJ2-5	AISRQEETQY
TRBV4-3	TRBJ1-1	ASSQGSFAAGGRYTEAF
TRBV7-2	TRBJ2-7	ASSFDRGAGEQY
TRBV2	TRBJ2-2	ASSRLSLAGESGELF
TRBV6-1	TRBJ2-6	ASSEALRGQSA
TRBV18	TRBJ1-5	ASSPNTGGGQPQH
TRBV10-1	TRBJ2-3	ASSDGGAGTDTQY
TRBV28	TRBJ2-5	ASSFLGETGQETQY
TRBV28	TRBJ2-2	ASSLRLAGGGELF
TRBV18	TRBJ1-5	ASSLTRSVNQPQH
TRBV7-2	TRBJ1-4	ASSWRGGAGGLNEKLF
TRBV4-2	TRBJ1-4	ASSQDGTGAGEKLF
TRBV5-6	TRBJ2-3	ASSQSGVALSDTQY
TRBV19	TRBJ2-1	ASSRTGTNSYNEQF
TRBV7-9	TRBJ1-2	ASSLGQGGSYGYT
TRBV30	TRBJ1-2	AWSPGHVNYGYT
TRBV10-3	TRBJ2-3	AISRTGKADTQY
TRBV5-1	TRBJ2-3	ASSSGVSTDTQY
TRBV4-3	TRBJ2-7	ASSQEWGGAGEQY
TRBV7-6	TRBJ1-1	ASSLTPTSREGARDTEAF
TRBV27	TRBJ1-2	ASSWQGASGYT
TRBV19	TRBJ2-7	ASSIVQGGYEQY
TRBV2	TRBJ1-2	ASTLQGRSNYGYT
TRBV7-2	TRBJ2-5	ASSFRQRQETQY
TRBV4-1	TRBJ2-3	ASSQDSRDTSRISTDTQY
TRBV27	TRBJ1-6	ASSPQGPYNSPLH
TRBV7-9	TRBJ2-3	ASSLGGIGGGADTQY
TRBV18	TRBJ2-5	ASSPREGFGETQY
TRBV27	TRBJ2-1	ASSLGTDNEQF
TRBV7-9	TRBJ2-5	ASSLWASRQETQY
TRBV7-9	TRBJ2-1	ASSPRLAGGGYNEQF
TRBV6-5	TRBJ2-2	ASSYSSPGELF
TRBV2	TRBJ1-1	ASWDRGLTEAF
TRBV27	TRBJ1-5	ASSLRGKPQH
TRBV7-8	TRBJ2-3	ASSLGTGLTDTQY
TRBV19	TRBJ1-4	ASISRTGSNEKLF
TRBV19	TRBJ1-5	ASSLSGDQPQH
TRBV15	TRBJ1-1	ATSRETGGLSTEAF
TRBV6-5	.	ASSYSGQGTYEQY
TRBV5-8	TRBJ1-5	ASSGRVSQVRNQPQH
TRBV6-1	TRBJ1-5	ASSQDFNQPQH
TRBV6-4	TRBJ1-2	ASSDSRRSYT
TRBV28	TRBJ2-2	ASRRADAGGHTGELF
TRBV5-4	TRBJ1-1	ASSFWGGNTEAF
TRBV6-1	TRBJ1-4	ASIRDTDEKLF
TRBV7-9	TRBJ1-6	ASSLDRRGSPLH
TRBV5-1	TRBJ1-2	ASSLDARGSPYGYT
TRBV7-8	TRBJ1-5	ASSRQGPGTGNNQPQH
TRBV6-6	TRBJ2-1	ASTLPTGNEQF
TRBV7-7	TRBJ2-3	ASSLGPGQGADTQY
TRBV2	TRBJ1-1	ASSVTGGRTEAF